The clone carrying this T cell receptor (beta chain) was detected a few times. The sample is drawn from a study of cytomegalovirus exposure and HLA in healthy donors. The PCR employed 60 Vbeta primers together with 13 Jbeta primers. Per the authors' pipeline: Around 12 million of roughly 81 million unique TCR beta chains were shared, per a later count. Clones were read by immunoSEQ multiplex PCR, and TCRdb kept only the in-frame ones, dropping some. That table supplies the V and J calls and clone size; D and trimming were determined from the DNA. The sample includes some 200,000 clones, 80% seen only once; the top ten take about 0.7%. The CDR3 totals 16 residues. The V segment lost 5 bases and the J segment 3 bases; nucleotides outside the gene matches: 10. The germline gives CDR1 SEHNR, CDR2 FQNEAQ (reference sequence).

This TCR derives from a boy under 18 in good health and CMV-seronegative. Sequenced: PBMCs. The V call is TRBV7-9, the J call TRBJ1-3, with 7 bases aligning to TRBD1. As DNA, the CDR3 is TGTGCCAGCAGCGGATGGACAGGAATAATTGGAAACACCATATATTTT. This sequence encodes CASSGWTGIIGNTIYF.